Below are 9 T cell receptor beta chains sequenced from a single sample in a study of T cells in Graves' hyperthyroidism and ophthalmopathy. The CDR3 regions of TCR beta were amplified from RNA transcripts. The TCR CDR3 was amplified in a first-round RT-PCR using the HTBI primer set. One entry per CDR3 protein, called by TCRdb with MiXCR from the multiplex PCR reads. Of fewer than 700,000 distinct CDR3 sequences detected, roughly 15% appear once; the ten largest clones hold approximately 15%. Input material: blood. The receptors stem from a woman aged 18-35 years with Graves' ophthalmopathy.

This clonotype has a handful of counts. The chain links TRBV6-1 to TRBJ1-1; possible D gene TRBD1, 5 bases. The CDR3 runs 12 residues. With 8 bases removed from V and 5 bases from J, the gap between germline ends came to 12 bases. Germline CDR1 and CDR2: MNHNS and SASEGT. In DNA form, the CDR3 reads TGTGCCAGCGAGGGGTTCGGGACTGAAGCTTTCTTT. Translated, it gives CASEGFGTEAFF.

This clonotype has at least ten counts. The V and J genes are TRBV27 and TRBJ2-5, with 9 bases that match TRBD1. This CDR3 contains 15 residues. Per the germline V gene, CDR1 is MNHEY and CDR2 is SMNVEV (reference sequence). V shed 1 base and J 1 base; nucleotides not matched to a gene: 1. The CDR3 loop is CASSLLTGGQETQYF. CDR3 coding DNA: TGTGCCAGCAGTTTATTGACAGGGGGCCAAGAGACCCAGTACTTC.

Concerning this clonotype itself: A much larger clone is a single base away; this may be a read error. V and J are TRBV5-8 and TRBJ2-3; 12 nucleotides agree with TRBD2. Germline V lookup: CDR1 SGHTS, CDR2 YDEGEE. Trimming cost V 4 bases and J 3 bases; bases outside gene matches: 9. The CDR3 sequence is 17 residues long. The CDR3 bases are TGTGCCAGCAGCCTCTCTAGCGGGGGGGCCGGGACAGATACGCAGTATTTT. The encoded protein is CASSLSSGGAGTDTQYF.

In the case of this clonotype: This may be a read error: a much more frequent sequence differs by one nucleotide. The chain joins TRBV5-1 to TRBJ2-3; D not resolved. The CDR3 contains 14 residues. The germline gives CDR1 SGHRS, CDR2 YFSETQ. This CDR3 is CASILNPSTDTQYF. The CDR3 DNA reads TGCGCCAGCATCTTGAATCCTAGCACAGATACGCAGTATTTT.

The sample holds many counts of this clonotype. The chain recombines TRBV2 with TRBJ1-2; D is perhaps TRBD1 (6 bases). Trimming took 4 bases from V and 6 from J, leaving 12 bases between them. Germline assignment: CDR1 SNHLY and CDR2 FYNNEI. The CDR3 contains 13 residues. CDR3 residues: CASSAQGKNGYTF. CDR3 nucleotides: TGTGCCAGCAGTGCACAGGGAAAGAATGGCTACACCTTC.

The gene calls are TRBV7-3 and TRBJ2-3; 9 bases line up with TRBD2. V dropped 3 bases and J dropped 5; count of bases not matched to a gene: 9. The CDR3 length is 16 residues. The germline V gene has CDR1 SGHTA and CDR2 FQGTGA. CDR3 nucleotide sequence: TGTGCCAGCAGCTTTGGCCTAGCGGGAACCCGAGATACGCAGTATTTT. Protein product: CASSFGLAGTRDTQYF.

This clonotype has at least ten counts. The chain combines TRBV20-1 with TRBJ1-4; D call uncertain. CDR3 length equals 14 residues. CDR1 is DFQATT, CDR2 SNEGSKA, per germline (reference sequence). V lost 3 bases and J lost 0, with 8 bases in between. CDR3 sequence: CSASRGATNEKLFF. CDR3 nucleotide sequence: TGCAGTGCTAGCCGGGGAGCAACTAATGAAAAACTGTTTTTT.

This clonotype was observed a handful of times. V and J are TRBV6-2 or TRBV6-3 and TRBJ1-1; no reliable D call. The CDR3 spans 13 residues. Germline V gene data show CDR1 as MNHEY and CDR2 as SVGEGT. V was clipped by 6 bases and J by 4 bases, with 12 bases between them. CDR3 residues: CASSQYGFTEAFF. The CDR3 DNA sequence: TGTGCCAGCAGCCAGTACGGCTTCACTGAAGCTTTCTTT.

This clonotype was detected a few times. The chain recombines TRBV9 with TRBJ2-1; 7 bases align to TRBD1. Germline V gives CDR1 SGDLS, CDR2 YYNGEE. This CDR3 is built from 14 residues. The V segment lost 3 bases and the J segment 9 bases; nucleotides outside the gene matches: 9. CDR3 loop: CASSAQTGFGEQFF. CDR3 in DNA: TGTGCCAGCAGCGCCCAGACAGGGTTTGGTGAGCAGTTCTTC.